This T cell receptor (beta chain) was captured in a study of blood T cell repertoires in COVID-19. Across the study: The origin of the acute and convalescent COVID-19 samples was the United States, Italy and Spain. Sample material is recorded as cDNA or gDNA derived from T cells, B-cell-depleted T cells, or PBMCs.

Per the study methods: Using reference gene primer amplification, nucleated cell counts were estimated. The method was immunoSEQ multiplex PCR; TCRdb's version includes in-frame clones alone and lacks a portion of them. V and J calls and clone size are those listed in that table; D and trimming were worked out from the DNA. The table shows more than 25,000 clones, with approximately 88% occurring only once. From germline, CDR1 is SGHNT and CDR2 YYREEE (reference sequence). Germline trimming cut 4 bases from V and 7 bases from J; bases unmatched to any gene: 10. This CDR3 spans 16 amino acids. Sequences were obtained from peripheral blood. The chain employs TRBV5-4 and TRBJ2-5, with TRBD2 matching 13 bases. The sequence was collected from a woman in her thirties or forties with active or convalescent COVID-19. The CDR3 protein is CASSIGTSGIAGTQYF. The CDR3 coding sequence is TGTGCCAGCAGCATCGGGACTAGCGGGATAGCAGGGACCCAGTACTTC. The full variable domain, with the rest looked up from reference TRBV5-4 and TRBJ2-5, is ETGVTQSPTHLIKTRGQQVTLRCSSQSGHNTVSWYQQALGQGPQFIFQYYREEENGRGNFPPRFSGLQFPNYSSELNVNALELDDSALYLCASSIGTSGIAGTQYFGPGTRLLVL.